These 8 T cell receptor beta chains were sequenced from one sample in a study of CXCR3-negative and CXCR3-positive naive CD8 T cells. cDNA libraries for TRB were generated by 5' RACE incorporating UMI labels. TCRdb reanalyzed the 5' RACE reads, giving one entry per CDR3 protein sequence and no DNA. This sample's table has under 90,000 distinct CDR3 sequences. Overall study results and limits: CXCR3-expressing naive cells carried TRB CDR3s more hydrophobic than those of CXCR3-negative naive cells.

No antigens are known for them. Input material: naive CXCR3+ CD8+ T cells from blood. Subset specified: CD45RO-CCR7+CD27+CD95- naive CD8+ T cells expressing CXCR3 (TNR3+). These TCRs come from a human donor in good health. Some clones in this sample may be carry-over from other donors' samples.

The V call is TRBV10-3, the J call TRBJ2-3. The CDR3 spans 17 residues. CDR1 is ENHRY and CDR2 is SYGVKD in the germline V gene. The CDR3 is CAISETISERSTDTQYF.

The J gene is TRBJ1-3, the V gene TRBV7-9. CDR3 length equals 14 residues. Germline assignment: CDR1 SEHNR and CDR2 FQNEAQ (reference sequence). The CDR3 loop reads CASSLEGSGNTIYF. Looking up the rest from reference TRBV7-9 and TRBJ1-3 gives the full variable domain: DTGVSQNPRHKITKRGQNVTFRCDPISEHNRLYWYRQTLGQGPEFLTYFQNEAQLEKSRLLSDRFSAERPKGSFSTLEIQRTEQGDSAMYLCASSLEGSGNTIYFGEGSWLTVV.

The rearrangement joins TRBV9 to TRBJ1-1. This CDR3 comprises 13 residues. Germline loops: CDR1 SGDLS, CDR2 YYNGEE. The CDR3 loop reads CASSPQKGTEAFF.

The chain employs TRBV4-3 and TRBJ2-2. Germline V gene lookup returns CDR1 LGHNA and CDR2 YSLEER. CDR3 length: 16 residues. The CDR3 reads CASSQDAGTNAGELFF.

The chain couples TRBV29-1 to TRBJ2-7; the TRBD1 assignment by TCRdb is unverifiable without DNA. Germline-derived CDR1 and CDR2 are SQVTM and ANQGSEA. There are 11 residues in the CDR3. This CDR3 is CSGTGAYEQYF.

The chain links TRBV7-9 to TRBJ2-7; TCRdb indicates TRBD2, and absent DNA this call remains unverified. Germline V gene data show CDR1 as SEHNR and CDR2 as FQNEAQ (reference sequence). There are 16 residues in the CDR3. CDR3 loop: CASSPSGTSGGYEQYF. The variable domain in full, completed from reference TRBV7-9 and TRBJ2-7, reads DTGVSQNPRHKITKRGQNVTFRCDPISEHNRLYWYRQTLGQGPEFLTYFQNEAQLEKSRLLSDRFSAERPKGSFSTLEIQRTEQGDSAMYLCASSPSGTSGGYEQYFGPGTRLTVT.

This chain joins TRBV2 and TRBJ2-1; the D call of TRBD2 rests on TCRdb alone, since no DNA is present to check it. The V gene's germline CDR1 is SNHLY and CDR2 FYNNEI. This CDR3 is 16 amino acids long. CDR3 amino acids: CASSDPGLAGSNEQFF.

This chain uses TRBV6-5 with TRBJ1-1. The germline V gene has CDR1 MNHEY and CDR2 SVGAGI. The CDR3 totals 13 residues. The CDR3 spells CASRSDPNTEAFF.